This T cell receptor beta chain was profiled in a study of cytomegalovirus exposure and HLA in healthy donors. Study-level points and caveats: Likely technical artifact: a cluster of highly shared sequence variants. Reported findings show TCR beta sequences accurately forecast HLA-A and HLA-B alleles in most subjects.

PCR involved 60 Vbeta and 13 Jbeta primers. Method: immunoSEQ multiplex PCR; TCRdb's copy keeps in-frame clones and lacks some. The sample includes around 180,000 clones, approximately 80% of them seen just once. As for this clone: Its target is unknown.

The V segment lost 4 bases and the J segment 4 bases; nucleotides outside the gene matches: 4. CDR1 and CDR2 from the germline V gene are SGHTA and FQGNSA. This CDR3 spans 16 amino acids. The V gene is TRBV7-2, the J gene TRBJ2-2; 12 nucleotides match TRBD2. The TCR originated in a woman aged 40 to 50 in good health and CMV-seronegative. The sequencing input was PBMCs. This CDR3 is CASSSTSGRTTGELFF. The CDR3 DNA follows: TGTGCCAGCAGCTCGACTAGCGGGAGAACCACCGGGGAGCTGTTTTTT.